The next 14 T cell receptor beta chains were all read from a single sample in a study of T cells in Graves' hyperthyroidism and ophthalmopathy. TCR beta CDR3 sequences were amplified from RNA transcripts. The HTBI primer set drove a first-round RT-PCR of the TCR CDR3. TCRdb redid the calling of the multiplex PCR reads with MiXCR, one entry per CDR3 protein. The table shows about 400,000 distinct CDR3 sequences, with around 15% occurring only once. The source material was blood. The receptors originated from a man aged 50 or older with Graves' ophthalmopathy.

This clonotype appeared a few times. V usage is TRBV6-1 and J usage is TRBJ2-7; TRBD2 matches at 7 bases. V was pared by 7 bases and J by 6 bases, with 12 bases of the junction left unmatched. The CDR3 totals 14 residues. CDR1 is MNHNS, CDR2 SASEGT, per germline. CDR3 sequence: CASTSRGRWREQYF. CDR3 in DNA: TGTGCCAGCACCTCGCGGGGGAGGTGGCGCGAGCAGTACTTC.

This clonotype occurred a few times. The chain uses TRBV13 and TRBJ2-2; 8 nucleotides agree with TRBD2. The CDR3 spans 14 residues. The V segment lost 3 bases and the J segment 7 bases; nucleotides outside the gene matches: 4. The germline V gene has CDR1 PRHDT and CDR2 FYEKMQ (reference sequence). Here the CDR3 DNA reads TGTGCCAGCAGCTTTACTAGCGGTGTCGGGGAGCTGTTTTTT. Translating gives CASSFTSGVGELFF.

In this sample, this clonotype turned up many times. The chain combines TRBV5-1 with TRBJ2-4; no firm D call. The length of the CDR3 is 12 residues. The germline V gene encodes CDR1 SGHRS and CDR2 YFSETQ. With 0 bases removed from V and 9 bases from J, the gap between germline ends came to 7 bases. The CDR3, as DNA: TGCGCCAGCAGCTTGGTATCGGGCATTCAGTACTTC. Protein: CASSLVSGIQYF.

This clonotype has a handful of counts. The gene calls are TRBV19 and TRBJ2-3, with TRBD2 identical over 7 bases. V trimming: 9 bases; J trimming: 3 bases; junction bases outside the gene matches: 12. From germline, CDR1 is LNHDA and CDR2 SQIVND (reference sequence). The CDR3 totals 15 residues. The CDR3 is CASRVSAGVTDTQYF. CDR3 in DNA: TGTGCCAGCAGGGTTTCTGCGGGAGTTACAGATACGCAGTATTTT.

This clonotype was recorded many times. The genes are TRBV24-1 and TRBJ2-1; maybe TRBD2 (6 bases). The V gene lost 4 bases and the J gene lost 0 bases, with 24 bases spanning the gap. The CDR3 totals 20 residues. In germline, CDR1 is KGHDR, CDR2 SFDVKD. The CDR3, as DNA: TGTGCCACCAGTGACCCGTCGGGCAGGGTAGGACTAAGCTCCTACAATGAGCAGTTCTTC. Protein product: CATSDPSGRVGLSSYNEQFF.

This clonotype was observed at least ten times. The chain is built from TRBV11-3 and TRBJ2-2, with 7 bases that match TRBD2. Per germline, CDR1 SGHNT and CDR2 YENEEA. The ends lost 4 bases at V and 6 bases at J; junction bases unmatched: 14. The CDR3 is made up of 17 amino acids. The CDR3 nucleotides are TGTGCCAGCAGCTCGCTAAATCGGTGGCTAGCGGCCGGGGAGCTGTTTTTT. The encoded protein is CASSSLNRWLAAGELFF. Full variable domain (rest looked up from reference TRBV11-3 and TRBJ2-2): EAGVVQSPRYKIIEKKQPVAFWCNPISGHNTLYWYLQNLGQGPELLIRYENEEAVDDSQLPKDRFSAERLKGVDSTLKIQPAELGDSAVYLCASSSLNRWLAAGELFFGEGSRLTVL.

In this sample, this clonotype turned up many times. V is TRBV4-1 and J is TRBJ2-1; TRBD2 agrees at 10 bases. The trim removed 3 bases at V and 0 bases at J, leaving 8 bases unmatched. The V gene's germline CDR1 is MGHRA and CDR2 YSYEKL. This CDR3 contains 18 residues. The CDR3 region has the DNA TGCGCCAGCAGCCAGAGAGCTAGCGGGGGTAGCTCCTACAATGAGCAGTTCTTC. As protein: CASSQRASGGSSYNEQFF.

This clonotype appeared many times. The chain links TRBV3-1 to TRBJ1-4; D is possibly TRBD1 (5 bases). This CDR3 contains 16 residues. V gave up 0 bases and J gave up 4 bases, with 12 bases separating them. CDR1 and CDR2 (germline): LGHDT, YNNKEL (reference sequence). CDR3 nucleotide sequence: TGTGCCAGCAGCCAAGATACGACAGTCAGTAATGAAAAACTGTTTTTT. Its translation: CASSQDTTVSNEKLFF.

This sequence joins TRBV11-3 and TRBJ2-7; TRBD2 matches at 10 bases. The assigned J gene may be wrong: the sequence end matches TRBJ2-1 better. Germline assignment: CDR1 SGHNT and CDR2 YENEEA. The CDR3 is made up of 15 amino acids. DNA of the CDR3: TGTGCCAGCAGCGTATCTAGCGGGAGTGCCTACGAGCAGTTCTTC. Translation: CASSVSSGSAYEQFF.

Note on this clonotype: A junction boundary mismatches the germline segment, possibly from a read error. This chain links TRBV5-1 with TRBJ1-2; possibly TRBD1 for D (5 bases). The V gene's germline CDR1 is SGHRS and CDR2 YFSETQ. The CDR3 is made up of 13 amino acids. CDR3 residues: CASRLGPDYGYTF. The CDR3 nucleotides read TGTGCCAGCAGGTTGGGACCGGACTATGGCTACACCTTC.

The chain combines TRBV27 with TRBJ2-7; D remains ambiguous. The CDR3 runs 14 residues. V gave up 5 bases and J gave up 1 base, with 12 bases separating them. CDR1 MNHEY and CDR2 SMNVEV come from the germline V gene (reference sequence). CDR3 in amino acids: CASSEQPWSYEQYF. The CDR3 DNA reads TGTGCCAGCAGTGAACAGCCTTGGTCCTACGAGCAGTACTTC.

V and J are TRBV29-1 and TRBJ2-3; TRBD1 aligns across 9 bases. This CDR3 has 15 amino acids. The germline CDR1 and CDR2 sequences are SQVTM and ANQGSEA. V was clipped by 1 base and J by 2 bases; unmatched bases: 4. The CDR3 here is CSVEGTGAPTDTQYF. CDR3 bases: TGCAGCGTTGAAGGGACAGGGGCTCCCACAGATACGCAGTATTTT.

V usage is TRBV7-8 and J usage is TRBJ2-2; TRBD1 aligns across 12 bases. The CDR3 loop spans 17 amino acids. Germline V CDR1 and CDR2: SGHVS, FQNEAQ. The trim removed 3 bases at V and 6 bases at J, leaving 8 bases unmatched. CDR3 in amino acids: CASSLAPGQGAAGELFF. The CDR3 region has the DNA TGTGCCAGCAGCTTGGCCCCGGGACAGGGGGCCGCCGGGGAGCTGTTTTTT.

This clonotype was recorded many times. V and J are TRBV20-1 and TRBJ2-5, with a possible D match to TRBD1 (6 bases). The CDR3 covers 12 residues. Trimming removed 4 bases at V and 6 bases at J, with 12 bases between. Per the germline V gene, CDR1 is DFQATT and CDR2 is SNEGSKA (reference sequence). In nucleotides, the CDR3 is TGCAGTGCTAATGTACAGGGAAAGACCCAGTACTTC. Translating gives CSANVQGKTQYF.